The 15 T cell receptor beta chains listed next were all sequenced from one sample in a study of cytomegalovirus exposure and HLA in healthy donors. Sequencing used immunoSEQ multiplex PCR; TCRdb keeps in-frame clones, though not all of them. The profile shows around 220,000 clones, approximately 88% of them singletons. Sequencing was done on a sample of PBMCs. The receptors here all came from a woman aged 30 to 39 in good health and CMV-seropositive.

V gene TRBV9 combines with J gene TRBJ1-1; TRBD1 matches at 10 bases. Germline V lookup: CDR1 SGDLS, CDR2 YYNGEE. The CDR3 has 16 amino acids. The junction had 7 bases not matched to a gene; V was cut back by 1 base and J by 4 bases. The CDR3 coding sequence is TGTGCCAGCAGCGTACCCCGACAGGGGGCGAGCACTGAAGCTTTCTTT. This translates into CASSVPRQGASTEAFF.

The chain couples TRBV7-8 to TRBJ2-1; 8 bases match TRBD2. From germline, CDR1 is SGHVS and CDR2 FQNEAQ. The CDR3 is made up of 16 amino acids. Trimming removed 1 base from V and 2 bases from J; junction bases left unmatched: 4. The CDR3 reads CASSLGLAGTYNEQFF. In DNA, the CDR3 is TGTGCCAGCAGCTTAGGATTAGCGGGGACCTACAATGAGCAGTTCTTC.

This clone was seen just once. CDR3 nucleotide sequence: TGTGCCAGCAGCTGGCGGGAGACCCCCCGCGAGCAGTACTTC. Translated, it gives CASSWRETPREQYF. The chain joins TRBV7-8 to TRBJ2-7, with 7 positions matching TRBD2. The CDR3 spans 14 residues. CDR1 and CDR2 from the germline V gene are SGHVS and FQNEAQ. Germline trimming cut 4 bases from V and 6 bases from J; bases unmatched to any gene: 9.

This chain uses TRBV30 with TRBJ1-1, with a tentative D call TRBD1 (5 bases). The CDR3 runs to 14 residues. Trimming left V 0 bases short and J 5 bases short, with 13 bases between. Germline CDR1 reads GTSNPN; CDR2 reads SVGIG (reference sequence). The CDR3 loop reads CAWSVLWGETEAFF. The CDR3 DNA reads TGTGCCTGGAGTGTACTTTGGGGGGAAACTGAAGCTTTCTTT. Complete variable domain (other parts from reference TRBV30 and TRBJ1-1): SQTIHQWPATLVQPVGSPLSLECTVEGTSNPNLYWYRQAAGRGLQLLFYSVGIGQISSEVPQNLSASRPQDRQFILSSKKLLLSDSGFYLCAWSVLWGETEAFFGQGTRLTVV.

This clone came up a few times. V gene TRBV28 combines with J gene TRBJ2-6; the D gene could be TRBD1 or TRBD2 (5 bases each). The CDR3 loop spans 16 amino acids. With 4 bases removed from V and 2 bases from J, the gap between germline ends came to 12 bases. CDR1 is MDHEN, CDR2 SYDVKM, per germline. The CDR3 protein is CASSSPGPAGANVLTF. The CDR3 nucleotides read TGTGCCAGCAGTTCGCCGGGACCTGCTGGGGCCAACGTCCTGACTTTC.

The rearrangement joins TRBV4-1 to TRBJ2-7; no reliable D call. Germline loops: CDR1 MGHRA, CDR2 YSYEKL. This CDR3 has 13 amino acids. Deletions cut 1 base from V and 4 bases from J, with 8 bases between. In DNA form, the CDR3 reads TGCGCCAGCAGCCAAGGGCAGCGTTACGAGCAGTACTTC. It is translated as CASSQGQRYEQYF.

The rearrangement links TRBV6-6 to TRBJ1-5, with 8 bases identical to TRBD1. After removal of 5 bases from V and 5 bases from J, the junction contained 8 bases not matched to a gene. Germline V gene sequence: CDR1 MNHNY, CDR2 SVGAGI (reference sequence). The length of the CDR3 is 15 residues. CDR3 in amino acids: CASSPLQGADQPQHF. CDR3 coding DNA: TGTGCCAGCAGTCCCCTCCAGGGGGCTGATCAGCCCCAGCATTTT.

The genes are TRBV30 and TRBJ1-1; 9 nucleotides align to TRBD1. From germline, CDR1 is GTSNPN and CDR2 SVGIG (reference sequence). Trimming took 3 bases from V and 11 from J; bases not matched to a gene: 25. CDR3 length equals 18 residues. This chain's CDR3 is CAWSYGEGTGRTRAGAFF. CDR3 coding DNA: TGTGCCTGGAGCTACGGGGAGGGGACAGGGCGGACCCGCGCAGGGGCTTTCTTT.

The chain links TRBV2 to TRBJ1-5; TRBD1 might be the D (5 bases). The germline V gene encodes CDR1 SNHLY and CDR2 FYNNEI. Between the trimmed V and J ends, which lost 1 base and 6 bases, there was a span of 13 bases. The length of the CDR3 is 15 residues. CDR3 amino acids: CASSEDPGLSQPQHF. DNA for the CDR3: TGTGCCAGCAGTGAAGATCCAGGGTTGAGTCAGCCCCAGCATTTT.

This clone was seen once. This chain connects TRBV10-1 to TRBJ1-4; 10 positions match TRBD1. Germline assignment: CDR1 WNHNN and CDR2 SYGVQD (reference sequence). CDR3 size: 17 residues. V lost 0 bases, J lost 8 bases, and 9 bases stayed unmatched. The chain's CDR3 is CASSESTSGTGAEKLFF. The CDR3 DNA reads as TGCGCCAGCAGTGAGTCGACCTCCGGGACAGGGGCCGAAAAACTGTTTTTT.

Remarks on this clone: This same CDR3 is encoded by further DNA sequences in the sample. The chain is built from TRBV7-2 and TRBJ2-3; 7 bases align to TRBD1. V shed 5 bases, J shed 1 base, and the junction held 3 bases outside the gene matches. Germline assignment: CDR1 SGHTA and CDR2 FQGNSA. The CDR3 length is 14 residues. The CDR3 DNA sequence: TGTGCCAGCAGCATAGGACAGGGCACAGATACGCAGTATTTT. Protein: CASSIGQGTDTQYF.

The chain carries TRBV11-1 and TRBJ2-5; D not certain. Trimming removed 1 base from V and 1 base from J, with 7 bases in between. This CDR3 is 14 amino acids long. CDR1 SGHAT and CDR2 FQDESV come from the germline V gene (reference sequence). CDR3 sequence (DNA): TGTGCCAGCAGCTTAGAAGCGACCCAAGAGACCCAGTACTTC. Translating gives CASSLEATQETQYF.

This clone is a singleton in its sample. The CDR3 nucleotides read TGTGCCACCAGCAGAGATAGGGACGGGTTTCTCGGCTACACCTTC. It is translated as CATSRDRDGFLGYTF. The chain joins TRBV15 to TRBJ1-2; a weak D match, TRBD1 (5 bases). The CDR3 is 15 residues long. The germline gives CDR1 LNHNV, CDR2 YYDKDF (reference sequence). Trimming took off 0 bases at V and 8 bases at J, with 16 bases between the two ends. The full variable domain, in which reference TRBV15 and TRBJ1-2 provide the parts outside the CDR3, is DAMVIQNPRYQVTQFGKPVTLSCSQTLNHNVMYWYQQKSSQAPKLLFHYYDKDFNNEADTPDNFQSRRPNTSFCFLDIRSPGLGDTAMYLCATSRDRDGFLGYTFGSGTRLTVV.

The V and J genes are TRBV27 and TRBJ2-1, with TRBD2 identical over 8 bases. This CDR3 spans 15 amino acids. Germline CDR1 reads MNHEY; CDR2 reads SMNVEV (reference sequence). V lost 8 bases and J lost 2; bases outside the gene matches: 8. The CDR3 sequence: CASSKREQAYNEQFF. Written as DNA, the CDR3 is TGTGCCAGCTCCAAGCGGGAGCAAGCCTACAATGAGCAGTTCTTC.

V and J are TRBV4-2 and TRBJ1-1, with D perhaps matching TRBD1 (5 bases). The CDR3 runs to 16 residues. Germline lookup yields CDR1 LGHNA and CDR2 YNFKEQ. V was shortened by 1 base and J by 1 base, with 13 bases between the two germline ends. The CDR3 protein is CASSQVREGPNTEAFF. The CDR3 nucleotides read TGTGCCAGCAGCCAAGTCCGGGAGGGGCCGAACACTGAAGCTTTCTTT.